These 16 T cell receptor beta chains originate from one sample sequenced in a study of human T cells and chemical hapten exposure. Time point reported: pre-sensitization, week 0. Treatment noted: therapeutic diphenylcyclopropenone sensitization with weekly scalp DPC. TCRdb analysed the RACE reads with MiXCR anew, one entry per CDR3 protein. The top ten hold 7% to 10% of the sample, which has approximately 370,000 distinct CDR3 sequences, around 5.5% seen once. Sequenced here: whole blood, sampled in connection with sensitization to the hapten diphenylcyclopropenone (DPC). Receptors originate from a woman aged 18 to 35 with alopecia areata. Some clones in this sample may be carry-over from other donors' samples.

In this sample, this clonotype turned up many times. The chain recombines TRBV2 with TRBJ2-7; TRBD2 matches 9 bases. CDR1 is SNHLY and CDR2 is FYNNEI in the germline V gene. The CDR3 extends over 13 amino acids. The ends lost 3 bases at V and 4 bases at J; junction bases unmatched: 1. The CDR3: CASSEGLAYEQYF. CDR3 coding DNA: TGTGCCAGCAGTGAGGGACTAGCATACGAGCAGTACTTC.

This sequence joins TRBV6-2 or TRBV6-3 and TRBJ1-4; weak D call: TRBD1 (6 bases). This CDR3 is built from 16 residues. Trimming shortened V by 6 bases and J by 8 bases, and 22 bases separated the two germline ends. CDR1 MNHEY and CDR2 SVGEGT come from the germline V gene. The CDR3 DNA reads TGTGCCAGCAGCGACAATACAGGGAGATCTTTCGAAAAACTGTTTTTT. Translating it yields CASSDNTGRSFEKLFF.

Concerning this clonotype: A single base separates this from a much larger clone, so it may be a read error. The chain has TRBV4-2 and TRBJ1-4, with unresolved D. Germline loops: CDR1 LGHNA, CDR2 YNFKEQ. The CDR3 contains 16 residues. V dropped 0 bases and J dropped 0 bases, with 8 bases sitting between them. DNA for the CDR3: TGTGCCAGCAGCCAAGATGGACTTGCAACTAATGAAAAACTGTTTTTT. It encodes CASSQDGLATNEKLFF.

This clonotype was seen many times. The chain carries TRBV2 and TRBJ2-1; TRBD1 matches 7 bases. The CDR3 loop spans 14 amino acids. The trim removed 7 bases at V and 2 bases at J, leaving 5 bases unmatched. Germline CDR1 and CDR2: SNHLY and FYNNEI. In DNA, the CDR3 is TGTGCCAGCAAGAAGACAGGGACCTACAATGAGCAGTTCTTC. As protein: CASKKTGTYNEQFF.

The CDR3 loop reads CSARHITGEDEKLFF. In nucleotides, the CDR3 is TGCAGTGCTAGACACATAACAGGGGAGGATGAAAAACTGTTTTTT. This rearrangement joins TRBV20-1 to TRBJ1-4, with 7 bases identical to TRBD1. The junction had 9 bases not matched to a gene; V was cut back by 2 bases and J by 6 bases. Germline lookup yields CDR1 DFQATT and CDR2 SNEGSKA (reference sequence). The CDR3 covers 15 residues.

This clonotype showed up many times. V and J are TRBV5-1 and TRBJ1-1; unclear D gene. The CDR3 is 15 amino acids. V lost 0 bases to trimming and J lost 3 bases, with 12 bases between them. CDR1 and CDR2 (germline): SGHRS, YFSETQ. This CDR3 reads CASSLDPGPYTEAFF. In DNA, the CDR3 is TGCGCCAGCAGCTTGGATCCAGGCCCATACACTGAAGCTTTCTTT.

The gene calls are TRBV5-1 and TRBJ2-1; 10 bases fit TRBD1. The germline V gene encodes CDR1 SGHRS and CDR2 YFSETQ. This CDR3 comprises 15 residues. The V and J ends lost 4 bases and 4 bases, in that order; junction bases with no gene match: 5. CDR3 DNA: TGCGCCAGCAGCGTCGGGACAGGGGATTACAATGAGCAGTTCTTC. This sequence encodes CASSVGTGDYNEQFF.

This rearrangement joins TRBV6-6 to TRBJ1-4, with 9 nucleotides matching TRBD1. CDR1 and CDR2 (germline): MNHNY, SVGAGI (reference sequence). Losses at the gene ends were 6 bases for V and 6 bases for J; bases not matched to a gene: 8. The CDR3 spans 15 residues. CDR3 loop: CASSQTGGQDEKLFF. The CDR3 DNA reads TGTGCCAGCAGCCAAACAGGGGGCCAGGATGAAAAACTGTTTTTT.

Ten or more counts support this clonotype. The rearrangement uses TRBV6-1 and TRBJ2-1; D remains ambiguous. CDR1 MNHNS and CDR2 SASEGT come from the germline V gene. CDR3 size: 14 residues. The V and J ends lost 0 bases and 10 bases respectively, with 13 bases between them. DNA for the CDR3: TGTGCCAGCAGTGAAGCGAGTGAAGGGATGGAGCAGTTCTTC. It translates to CASSEASEGMEQFF.

This clonotype was seen a handful of times. The CDR3 is CASSAYKNTEAFF. In DNA form, the CDR3 reads TGTGCCAGCAGCGCGTACAAGAACACTGAAGCTTTCTTT. The genes are TRBV9 and TRBJ1-1; D remains ambiguous. The length of the CDR3 is 13 residues. Germline assignment: CDR1 SGDLS and CDR2 YYNGEE. The V end was cut by 3 bases, the J end by 1 base, with 7 bases between.

This chain links TRBV7-2 with TRBJ1-1; D is uncertain. Germline V CDR1 and CDR2: SGHTA, FQGNSA. Deletions cut 1 base from V and 1 base from J, with 7 bases between. The CDR3 sequence is 14 residues long. CDR3 coding DNA: TGTGCCAGCAGCTTAGTCGACTGGAACACTGAAGCTTTCTTT. This sequence encodes CASSLVDWNTEAFF.

This clonotype was seen a handful of times. This chain uses TRBV6-2 or TRBV6-3 with TRBJ1-6, with 7 bases aligning to TRBD1. Germline lookup yields CDR1 MNHEY and CDR2 SVGEGT. V shed 9 bases, J shed 9 bases, and the junction held 8 bases outside the gene matches. CDR3 size: 13 residues. In DNA form, the CDR3 reads TGTGCCAGTAAGGGACAGTCAGGTTCACCCCTCCACTTT. This codes for CASKGQSGSPLHF.

In this sample, this clonotype turned up many times. The chain recombines TRBV25-1 with TRBJ2-1; D remains ambiguous. The CDR3 has 12 amino acids. CDR1 MGHDK and CDR2 SYGVNS come from the germline V gene. Trimming removed 2 bases at V and 15 bases at J, with 14 bases between. The CDR3 protein is CASSERFLRLFF. Written as DNA, the CDR3 is TGTGCCAGCAGTGAAAGGTTTCTCCGACTGTTCTTC.

A few counts support this clonotype. The chain combines TRBV10-3 with TRBJ2-1; 8 bases are a match to TRBD1. Per germline, CDR1 ENHRY and CDR2 SYGVKD. Germline trimming cut 7 bases from V and 6 bases from J; bases unmatched to any gene: 8. The CDR3 totals 14 residues. The CDR3 region is CAINRDRKSNEQFF. The CDR3 DNA follows: TGTGCCATCAACCGGGACAGGAAAAGCAATGAGCAGTTCTTC.

The genes are TRBV11-1 and TRBJ2-1, with D possibly being TRBD2 (7 bases). V lost 8 bases and J lost 5, with 19 bases in between. Germline CDR1 and CDR2: SGHAT and FQDESV (reference sequence). CDR3 length equals 15 residues. The CDR3 nucleotides read TGTGCCAGCTCATTAGGAAGGGGGGGAAACAATGAGCAGTTCTTC. Amino acid sequence: CASSLGRGGNNEQFF.

There are many counts of this clonotype. The chain has TRBV5-5 and TRBJ2-5; 8 nucleotides match TRBD1. The CDR3 has 14 residues. CDR1 and CDR2 from the germline V gene are SGHKS and YYEKEE (reference sequence). The trim removed 3 bases at V and 6 bases at J, leaving 7 bases unmatched. CDR3 DNA sequence: TGTGCCAGCAGCTCACAGGGGGGCACTAAGACCCAGTACTTC. Amino acids: CASSSQGGTKTQYF.